A single sample gave rise to the 22 T cell receptor beta chains below, sequenced in a study of blood T cells in healthy people across ages. Using a J-beta primer mix together with a sample-barcoded 5' primer, a second PCR was run for roughly 6 to 12 cycles. TCRdb reprocessed the 5' RACE reads with MiXCR, giving one entry per CDR3 protein. This sample carries approximately 800,000 distinct CDR3 sequences, roughly 25% of them seen once, and the ten largest clones take under 4%. These same records also appear under a second study, on T cells of mothers and their children.

The sequencing sample was made of blood. All receptors come from a boy younger than 18 in good health.

The J gene is TRBJ2-5, the V gene TRBV20-1, with 7 bases matching TRBD1. The closer fit of TRBJ2-7 to the DNA end suggests the J call may be wrong. The CDR3 length is 20 residues. Germline V gene sequence: CDR1 DFQATT, CDR2 SNEGSKA (reference sequence). The CDR3 loop reads CSARDSDRAFPGTFSYEQYF. CDR3 nucleotide sequence: TGCAGTGCTAGAGACTCCGACAGGGCATTTCCCGGGACCTTCTCCTACGAGCAGTACTTC.

The chain recombines TRBV5-5 with TRBJ2-5, with 14 bases lining up with TRBD2. The germline V gene has CDR1 SGHKS and CDR2 YYEKEE (reference sequence). The V and J ends lost 4 bases and 5 bases, in that order; junction bases with no gene match: 7. This CDR3 is 16 amino acids long. Here the CDR3 DNA reads TGTGCCAGCAGCCACAGGACTAGCGGGGGGCTGGAGACCCAGTACTTC. It is translated as CASSHRTSGGLETQYF.

The chain carries TRBV29-1 and TRBJ2-7, with 8 bases aligning to TRBD1. Germline V CDR1 and CDR2: SQVTM, ANQGSEA. The CDR3 length is 14 residues. Trimming removed 1 base from V and 6 bases from J; junction bases left unmatched: 8. As DNA, the CDR3 is TGCAGCGTTGAAGGTGGACAGGGTGTGGGCGAGCAGTACTTC. As protein: CSVEGGQGVGEQYF.

This clonotype came up a few times. This chain uses TRBV29-1 with TRBJ2-2, with D maybe TRBD1 (6 bases). Trimming stripped 4 bases from V and 2 bases from J, with 14 bases between. Germline V gene sequence: CDR1 SQVTM, CDR2 ANQGSEA. The CDR3 length is 15 residues. The CDR3 protein is CSVAPRGLNTGELFF. In DNA form, the CDR3 reads TGCAGCGTTGCCCCCAGGGGCCTAAACACCGGGGAGCTGTTTTTT.

This sequence joins TRBV27 and TRBJ2-5, with D unclear. This CDR3 is 15 amino acids long. The germline V gene has CDR1 MNHEY and CDR2 SMNVEV (reference sequence). V gave up 6 bases and J gave up 0 bases, with 14 bases separating them. The CDR3 here is CASRFLWDNQETQYF. The CDR3 nucleotides read TGTGCCAGCAGGTTCCTGTGGGATAACCAAGAGACCCAGTACTTC.

The chain uses TRBV25-1 and TRBJ2-3; D is ambiguous. The V end was cut by 2 bases, the J end by 1 base, with 4 bases between. Germline CDR1 MGHDK, CDR2 SYGVNS. The CDR3 totals 13 residues. The CDR3: CASSETGTDTQYF. The DNA for the CDR3 is TGTGCCAGCAGTGAAACGGGCACAGATACGCAGTATTTT.

This clonotype was picked up many times. The V gene is TRBV6-5, the J gene TRBJ2-1, with D hard to call. The length of the CDR3 is 12 residues. Germline loops: CDR1 MNHEY, CDR2 SVGAGI. With 6 bases removed from V and 0 bases from J, the gap between germline ends came to 3 bases. The CDR3: CASSPSYNEQFF. In DNA, the CDR3 is TGTGCCAGCAGCCCCTCCTACAATGAGCAGTTCTTC.

The rearrangement joins TRBV5-4 to TRBJ2-1, with D perhaps TRBD1 or TRBD2 (5 bases each). Germline V gene lookup returns CDR1 SGHNT and CDR2 YYREEE (reference sequence). This CDR3 region has 16 residues. Trimming took 0 bases from V and 8 from J, leaving 18 bases between them. The CDR3 here is CASSLAQERGIDEQFF. CDR3 nucleotides: TGTGCCAGCAGCTTGGCACAGGAGAGGGGTATAGATGAGCAGTTCTTC.

The chain has TRBV4-2 and TRBJ2-1, with D possibly matching TRBD2 (5 bases). Germline CDR1 and CDR2: LGHNA and YNFKEQ. The CDR3 is 15 residues long. The V end was cut by 0 bases, the J end by 5 bases, with 11 bases between. CDR3 protein: CASSQDKRNNNEQFF. The CDR3 coding sequence is TGTGCCAGCAGCCAAGACAAGCGGAATAACAATGAGCAGTTCTTC.

This clonotype was detected only a few times. CDR3 loop: CATSVAERGETDTQYF. CDR3 in DNA: TGTGCCACCAGTGTCGCGGAGCGGGGGGAGACAGATACGCAGTATTTT. The chain couples TRBV24-1 to TRBJ2-3; 9 bases fit TRBD2. Germline-derived CDR1 and CDR2 are KGHDR and SFDVKD. CDR3 length: 16 residues. V shed 5 bases and J 3 bases; nucleotides not matched to a gene: 8.

A few counts support this clonotype. The J gene is TRBJ1-1, the V gene TRBV29-1; a weak D match, TRBD1 (6 bases). From germline, CDR1 is SQVTM and CDR2 ANQGSEA. The CDR3 extends over 13 amino acids. Deletions cut 7 bases from V and 4 bases from J, with 16 bases between. The CDR3 DNA reads TGCAGCGCAATCCGGGGGGCGAGCACTGAAGCTTTCTTT. This sequence encodes CSAIRGASTEAFF.

The chain employs TRBV20-1 and TRBJ1-1; D possibly corresponds to TRBD1 (5 bases). CDR1 is DFQATT, CDR2 SNEGSKA, per germline (reference sequence). V was trimmed by 3 bases and J by 4 bases, leaving 12 bases between them. The CDR3 length is 13 residues. The CDR3 is CSASSGAATEAFF. CDR3 sequence (DNA): TGCAGTGCTAGTTCCGGGGCAGCCACTGAAGCTTTCTTT.

In this sample, this clonotype turned up a few times. V is TRBV11-2 and J is TRBJ2-3, with 14 bases that match TRBD2. With 5 bases clipped from V and 4 bases from J, the junction kept 2 bases outside the gene matches. The CDR3 runs 15 residues. CDR1 SGHAT and CDR2 FQNNGV come from the germline V gene. CDR3 coding DNA: TGTGCCAGCAGCCGACTAGCGGGAGGGTCAGATACGCAGTATTTT. It specifies CASSRLAGGSDTQYF.

This clonotype has a handful of counts. The CDR3, as DNA: TGCAGTGCTAGAGACAGGGTGGCCACTGAAGCTTTCTTT. This gives the protein CSARDRVATEAFF. The chain has TRBV20-1 and TRBJ1-1; D perhaps matches TRBD1 (5 bases). CDR3 length: 13 residues. The V gene lost 0 bases and the J gene lost 4 bases, with 9 bases spanning the gap. Germline CDR1 reads DFQATT; CDR2 reads SNEGSKA (reference sequence).

The rearrangement uses TRBV6-1 and TRBJ2-7; D perhaps matches TRBD1 (5 bases). This CDR3 is 15 amino acids long. CDR1 is MNHNS and CDR2 is SASEGT in the germline V gene. With 1 base removed from V and 0 bases from J, the gap between germline ends came to 10 bases. CDR3 nucleotide sequence: TGTGCCAGCAGTGAAGAAACACAGGTCTCCTACGAGCAGTACTTC. Translating gives CASSEETQVSYEQYF.

As concerns this clonotype: The junction and the germline gene differ at one end; a read error may be behind it. The CDR3 sequence: CSANPGTQSSYEQYF. The CDR3 bases are TGCAGCGCTAATCCCGGGACTCAAAGCTCCTACGAGCAGTACTTC. The chain uses TRBV20-1 and TRBJ2-5; D possibly corresponds to TRBD2 (6 bases). The J call could be wrong; TRBJ2-7 is a better fit for the DNA end. This CDR3 is built from 15 residues. The germline V gene has CDR1 DFQATT and CDR2 SNEGSKA (reference sequence).

The chain employs TRBV29-1 and TRBJ1-1; no firm D call. The V gene lost 4 bases and the J gene lost 1 base, with 16 bases spanning the gap. Germline CDR1 reads SQVTM; CDR2 reads ANQGSEA. The CDR3 runs to 15 residues. In nucleotides, the CDR3 is TGCAGCGTTGGATATTATGGGGTTGAGAACACTGAAGCTTTCTTT. This encodes CSVGYYGVENTEAFF.

The chain combines TRBV9 with TRBJ2-5, with 7 bases identical to TRBD2. Germline loops: CDR1 SGDLS, CDR2 YYNGEE. The V gene end was trimmed by 2 bases and the J gene end by 5 bases; junction bases not matched to a gene: 12. This CDR3 spans 16 amino acids. As DNA, the CDR3 is TGTGCCAGCAGCGTCTTGACGGGAGGTCCGTGGGAGACCCAGTACTTC. It specifies CASSVLTGGPWETQYF. The complete variable domain, with remaining parts taken from reference TRBV9 and TRBJ2-5, reads DSGVTQTPKHLITATGQRVTLRCSPRSGDLSVYWYQQSLDQGLQFLIQYYNGEERAKGNILERFSAQQFPDLHSELNLSSLELGDSALYFCASSVLTGGPWETQYFGPGTRLLVL.

This clonotype showed up just a few times. V usage is TRBV29-1 and J usage is TRBJ2-2, with 8 nucleotides matching TRBD1. V shed 0 bases and J 5 bases; nucleotides not matched to a gene: 5. The germline V gene encodes CDR1 SQVTM and CDR2 ANQGSEA. The CDR3 extends over 15 amino acids. As DNA, the CDR3 is TGCAGCGTTGAAGATGACAGGGGTAGAACCGGGGAGCTGTTTTTT. It specifies CSVEDDRGRTGELFF.

This clonotype has a handful of counts. This sequence joins TRBV6-6 and TRBJ2-7, with D unresolved. The germline V gene has CDR1 MNHNY and CDR2 SVGAGI (reference sequence). This CDR3 is built from 13 residues. The V end was cut by 6 bases, the J end by 0 bases, with 9 bases between. This chain's CDR3 is CASSQIISYEQYF. The DNA for the CDR3 is TGTGCCAGCAGCCAAATAATCTCCTACGAGCAGTACTTC.

This clonotype was seen a few times. V usage is TRBV6-4 and J usage is TRBJ1-2; the match to TRBD1 covers 8 bases. This CDR3 is 17 amino acids long. V gave up 0 bases and J gave up 6 bases; unmatched junction bases: 12. Germline V CDR1 and CDR2: MRHNA, SNTAGT. In DNA form, the CDR3 reads TGTGCCAGCAGTGACTCAGGGACAGGTCTGGCCCTCGATGGCTACACCTTC. This gives the protein CASSDSGTGLALDGYTF.

This clonotype was seen a few times. The chain couples TRBV5-1 to TRBJ2-5; D unresolved. The end of the DNA aligns better with TRBJ2-7, so the J call may be wrong. This CDR3 region has 14 residues. Per the germline V gene, CDR1 is SGHRS and CDR2 is YFSETQ. As DNA, the CDR3 is TGCGCCAGCAGCCGCGGACGGAAAACCTACGAGCAGTACTTC. It specifies CASSRGRKTYEQYF.